This T cell receptor (beta chain) stems from a study of T cell changes during pregnancy in multiple sclerosis. Measured with immunoSEQ multiplex PCR; TCRdb has only the in-frame clones, and not every one. Of about 100,000 clones in the sample, around 92% are singletons; the top ten hold approximately 2%. The CDR3 runs 14 residues. V shed 5 bases and J shed 4 bases, with 15 bases lying between them. Germline V CDR1 and CDR2: GTSNPN, SVGIG (reference sequence). The origin of this receptor is a female donor with multiple sclerosis, enrolled in a pregnancy study. The chain uses TRBV30 and TRBJ1-5; D is ambiguous. The specimen comprised peripheral blood, sampled after pregnancy. CDR3 DNA: TGTGCCTGGGCCCGCTCAACAATGAATCAGCCCCAGCATTTT. This codes for CAWARSTMNQPQHF. The entire variable domain, with the rest obtained from reference TRBV30 and TRBJ1-5, is as follows: SQTIHQWPATLVQPVGSPLSLECTVEGTSNPNLYWYRQAAGRGLQLLFYSVGIGQISSEVPQNLSASRPQDRQFILSSKKLLLSDSGFYLCAWARSTMNQPQHFGDGTRLSIL.